The 26 T cell receptor beta chains reported below all come from one sample, sequenced in a study of blood T cell repertoires in COVID-19. The repertoire was sequenced with immunoSEQ multiplex PCR; TCRdb's copy has only in-frame clones and lacks some. Among more than 100,000 clones, more than 70% were seen once, and the ten largest hold over 1.1%. Source material: peripheral blood. These receptors were taken from a man aged 55 to 70 with acute or convalescent COVID-19.

The chain uses TRBV29-1 and TRBJ1-1, with D unresolved. The CDR3 totals 15 residues. The V end was cut by 3 bases, the J end by 0 bases, with 14 bases between. The germline V gene has CDR1 SQVTM and CDR2 ANQGSEA. CDR3 coding DNA: TGCAGCGTTGACGCGGCAGACCTCATGAACACTGAAGCTTTCTTT. As protein: CSVDAADLMNTEAFF.

The chain combines TRBV5-1 with TRBJ2-7, with a tentative D call TRBD2 (5 bases). Between the trimmed V and J ends, which lost 4 bases and 0 bases, there was a span of 11 bases. The V gene's germline CDR1 is SGHRS and CDR2 YFSETQ. The length of the CDR3 is 14 residues. DNA for the CDR3: TGCGCCAGCAGCCGGGGTCAGAGCTCCTACGAGCAGTACTTC. Amino acids: CASSRGQSSYEQYF. The full variable domain, in which reference TRBV5-1 and TRBJ2-7 provide the parts outside the CDR3, is KAGVTQTPRYLIKTRGQQVTLSCSPISGHRSVSWYQQTPGQGLQFLFEYFSETQRNKGNFPGRFSGRQFSNSRSEMNVSTLELGDSALYLCASSRGQSSYEQYFGPGTRLTVT.

The rearrangement uses TRBV6-5 and TRBJ2-2; 9 nucleotides align to TRBD2. The CDR3 loop spans 14 amino acids. Germline CDR1 is MNHEY and CDR2 is SVGAGI. J gave up 2 bases and V 6 bases, and 1 base lay outside the gene matches. The CDR3 protein is CASRGLANTGELFF. The CDR3 DNA reads as TGTGCCAGCAGGGGACTAGCAAACACCGGGGAGCTGTTTTTT.

The chain uses TRBV7-2 and TRBJ2-4, with 11 bases that match TRBD2. Germline V CDR1 and CDR2: SGHTA, FQGNSA. The CDR3 has 16 amino acids. V dropped 7 bases and J dropped 5; count of bases not matched to a gene: 10. CDR3: CASTLASGGPENIQYF. The CDR3 region has the DNA TGTGCCAGCACCCTGGCTAGCGGGGGGCCTGAAAACATTCAGTACTTC.

Here the CDR3 reads CASSPSGVGNQPQHF. The CDR3 region has the DNA TGTGCCAGCAGCCCATCAGGGGTGGGCAATCAGCCCCAGCATTTT. The V gene is TRBV3-1 (or the pseudogene TRBV3-2), the J gene TRBJ1-5; D is possibly TRBD1 (6 bases). The germline V gene encodes CDR1 LGHDT and CDR2 YNNKEL (reference sequence). V gave up 4 bases and J gave up 2 bases, with 12 bases separating them. The CDR3 is 15 amino acids.

V and J are TRBV19 and TRBJ1-2; D gene unclear. The germline V gene has CDR1 LNHDA and CDR2 SQIVND (reference sequence). There are 14 residues in the CDR3. Trimming took 4 bases from V and 1 from J, leaving 10 bases between them. The DNA for the CDR3 is TGTGCCAGTAGTACTTCACTTGGTAACTATGGCTACACCTTC. Amino acids: CASSTSLGNYGYTF.

This chain links TRBV27 with TRBJ1-5; 8 bases align to TRBD1. The CDR3 totals 16 residues. Germline V gene lookup returns CDR1 MNHEY and CDR2 SMNVEV (reference sequence). V dropped 6 bases and J dropped 4; count of bases not matched to a gene: 11. CDR3 nucleotides: TGTGCCAGCAGGCAACAGACAGGGGTGGGGAATCAGCCCCAGCATTTT. This gives the protein CASRQQTGVGNQPQHF.

The genes are TRBV13 and TRBJ1-1, with 7 positions matching TRBD1. Germline values: CDR1 PRHDT, CDR2 FYEKMQ (reference sequence). This CDR3 has 12 amino acids. J lost 12 bases, V lost 0 bases, and 4 bases had no gene match. The CDR3 here is CASSLGRGLTFF. The CDR3 region has the DNA TGTGCCAGCAGCTTAGGGAGGGGGCTGACTTTCTTT.

The V call is TRBV5-1, the J call TRBJ2-7; 8 bases are a match to TRBD2. In germline, CDR1 is SGHRS, CDR2 YFSETQ. The V gene end was trimmed by 0 bases and the J gene end by 5 bases; junction bases not matched to a gene: 4. This CDR3 spans 14 amino acids. CDR3: CASSLAGGPDEQYF. For the CDR3, the DNA is TGCGCCAGCAGCTTGGCGGGAGGGCCTGACGAGCAGTACTTC.

The chain links TRBV18 to TRBJ1-1, with 10 bases that match TRBD1. This CDR3 is 16 amino acids long. V lost 3 bases, J lost 3 bases, and 7 bases stayed unmatched. CDR1 KGHSH and CDR2 LQKENI come from the germline V gene. CDR3 amino acids: CASSPPDRGGDTEAFF. CDR3 DNA: TGTGCCAGCTCACCTCCGGACAGGGGGGGGGACACTGAAGCTTTCTTT.

This clone was recorded once. The chain joins TRBV10-3 to TRBJ1-1, with no clear D. V dropped 10 bases and J dropped 1 base, with 7 bases sitting between them. The CDR3 length is 11 residues. Germline lookup yields CDR1 ENHRY and CDR2 SYGVKD. The CDR3 spells CATRGNTEAFF. The CDR3, as DNA: TGTGCCACCCGAGGGAACACTGAAGCTTTCTTT.

This clone was counted once. The V call is TRBV9, the J call TRBJ2-1, with 7 positions matching TRBD2. The CDR3 is 15 amino acids. V shed 1 base, J shed 4 bases, and the junction held 5 bases outside the gene matches. Germline CDR1 is SGDLS and CDR2 is YYNGEE. Written as DNA, the CDR3 is TGTGCCAGCAGCGTAAGGGCGGGGGTTTACAATGAGCAGTTCTTC. Protein product: CASSVRAGVYNEQFF.

This clone has a handful of counts. The V and J genes are TRBV9 and TRBJ1-1, with D perhaps matching TRBD1 (6 bases). The V and J ends lost 3 bases and 1 base respectively, with 16 bases between them. This CDR3 has 16 amino acids. CDR1 SGDLS and CDR2 YYNGEE come from the germline V gene. As DNA, the CDR3 is TGTGCCAGCAGCGCAAGTACGGACAGATGGAACACTGAAGCTTTCTTT. Its translation: CASSASTDRWNTEAFF.

This clone was seen only a few times. CDR3: CASSLADRSHSPLHF. CDR3 DNA sequence: TGTGCCAGCAGCTTAGCGGACAGAAGTCATTCACCCCTCCACTTT. The rearrangement links TRBV11-2 to TRBJ1-6, with D perhaps matching TRBD1 (6 bases). The CDR3 totals 15 residues. Looked up from germline, CDR1 is SGHAT and CDR2 is FQNNGV. Between the trimmed V and J ends, which lost 1 base and 8 bases, there was a span of 12 bases.

This rearrangement joins TRBV10-3 to TRBJ2-6; possible D gene TRBD2, 6 bases. The germline gives CDR1 ENHRY, CDR2 SYGVKD. Between the trimmed V and J ends, which lost 4 bases and 3 bases, there was a span of 10 bases. The CDR3 totals 15 residues. The CDR3 DNA is TGTGCCATCAGTGCCAGGGAGGATGGGGCCAACGTCCTGACTTTC. It encodes CAISAREDGANVLTF.

This CDR3 is CATATGITSTDTQYF. DNA of the CDR3: TGTGCCACCGCCACAGGGATTACTAGCACAGATACGCAGTATTTT. The chain has TRBV24-1 and TRBJ2-3; D possibly corresponds to TRBD1 (6 bases). Trimming stripped 9 bases from V and 0 bases from J, with 15 bases between. The germline V gene encodes CDR1 KGHDR and CDR2 SFDVKD. The CDR3 contains 15 residues.

The sample holds one count of this clone. V and J are TRBV2 and TRBJ1-1; the match to TRBD1 covers 8 bases. CDR1 and CDR2 (germline): SNHLY, FYNNEI. The CDR3 spans 14 residues. Germline trimming cut 6 bases from V and 0 bases from J; bases unmatched to any gene: 3. The CDR3 sequence: CASSGQGLNTEAFF. For the CDR3, the DNA is TGTGCCAGCAGCGGACAGGGCTTGAACACTGAAGCTTTCTTT.

This chain connects TRBV10-3 to TRBJ2-7; TRBD1 aligns across 8 bases. The CDR3 spans 14 residues. The germline gives CDR1 ENHRY, CDR2 SYGVKD. V shed 2 bases and J 9 bases; nucleotides not matched to a gene: 9. The CDR3 region has the DNA TGTGCCATCAGTGAGGGGGCAGGGGGCGAAGCGCAGTACTTC. This codes for CAISEGAGGEAQYF.

This rearrangement joins TRBV28 to TRBJ2-1; no clear D. CDR3 length equals 12 residues. Between the trimmed V and J ends, which lost 3 bases and 12 bases, there was a span of 12 bases. Germline values: CDR1 MDHEN, CDR2 SYDVKM. Here the CDR3 DNA reads TGTGCCAGCAGTTTGGGCAGCCGAACGCAGTTCTTC. Translation gives CASSLGSRTQFF.

This sequence joins TRBV4-1 and TRBJ2-2, with D possibly TRBD2 on 5 matching bases. V dropped 4 bases and J dropped 2 bases, with 14 bases sitting between them. CDR3 length: 16 residues. Per germline, CDR1 MGHRA and CDR2 YSYEKL. CDR3 DNA sequence: TGCGCCAGCAGCCCCCTCGGAGGCTTAAACACCGGGGAGCTGTTTTTT. Protein: CASSPLGGLNTGELFF.

The chain employs TRBV11-2 and TRBJ2-1; D might be TRBD2 (7 bases). V was cut by 0 bases and J by 5 bases, with 17 bases left in between. Germline lookup yields CDR1 SGHAT and CDR2 FQNNGV. This CDR3 is built from 17 residues. The CDR3 DNA reads TGTGCCAGCAGCTTAGATCTGGGGGGGGCGCGAAACAATGAGCAGTTCTTC. Its protein product is CASSLDLGGARNNEQFF.

This chain links TRBV5-1 with TRBJ2-1; possible D gene TRBD1, 5 bases. Germline CDR1 SGHRS, CDR2 YFSETQ. V lost 4 bases and J lost 10, with 21 bases in between. This CDR3 has 15 amino acids. This CDR3 reads CASSQNVQGPREQFF. The DNA for the CDR3 is TGCGCCAGCAGCCAAAACGTGCAGGGTCCTCGGGAGCAGTTCTTC. Based on the CDR3 plus reference TRBV5-1 and TRBJ2-1, the full variable domain is KAGVTQTPRYLIKTRGQQVTLSCSPISGHRSVSWYQQTPGQGLQFLFEYFSETQRNKGNFPGRFSGRQFSNSRSEMNVSTLELGDSALYLCASSQNVQGPREQFFGPGTRLTVL.

The table lists this clone with a few counts. V gene TRBV5-1 combines with J gene TRBJ2-2; 12 bases are a match to TRBD2. Germline V gene data show CDR1 as SGHRS and CDR2 as YFSETQ. V trimming: 7 bases; J trimming: 7 bases; junction bases outside the gene matches: 8. This CDR3 region has 15 residues. CDR3 sequence (DNA): TGCGCCAGCCGACTAGCGGGGGCCGCGGTCGGGGAGCTGTTTTTT. Translating it yields CASRLAGAAVGELFF.

This chain links TRBV3-1 (or the pseudogene TRBV3-2) with TRBJ1-6; D is undetermined. V lost 5 bases and J 7 bases, leaving 12 bases between the germline ends. The CDR3 runs 14 residues. Per the germline V gene, CDR1 is LGHDT and CDR2 is YNNKEL (reference sequence). The CDR3 sequence is CASSEYRENSPLHF. Written as DNA, the CDR3 is TGTGCCAGCAGCGAGTACAGAGAAAATTCACCCCTCCACTTT.

The chain links TRBV25-1 to TRBJ2-5, with D possibly matching TRBD1 (5 bases). The CDR3 contains 13 residues. V gave up 2 bases and J gave up 2 bases, with 6 bases separating them. Germline CDR1 reads MGHDK; CDR2 reads SYGVNS. The CDR3 DNA is TGTGCCAGCAGTGAAAGGGGTCAAGAGACCCAGTACTTC. This codes for CASSERGQETQYF.

The J gene is TRBJ2-1, the V gene TRBV27; D is perhaps TRBD1 (6 bases). CDR3 length equals 15 residues. The V gene's germline CDR1 is MNHEY and CDR2 SMNVEV (reference sequence). V was shortened by 6 bases and J by 0 bases, with 12 bases between the two germline ends. The CDR3 loop is CASRMQGSSYNEQFF. DNA of the CDR3: TGTGCCAGCAGGATGCAGGGGAGCTCCTACAATGAGCAGTTCTTC.